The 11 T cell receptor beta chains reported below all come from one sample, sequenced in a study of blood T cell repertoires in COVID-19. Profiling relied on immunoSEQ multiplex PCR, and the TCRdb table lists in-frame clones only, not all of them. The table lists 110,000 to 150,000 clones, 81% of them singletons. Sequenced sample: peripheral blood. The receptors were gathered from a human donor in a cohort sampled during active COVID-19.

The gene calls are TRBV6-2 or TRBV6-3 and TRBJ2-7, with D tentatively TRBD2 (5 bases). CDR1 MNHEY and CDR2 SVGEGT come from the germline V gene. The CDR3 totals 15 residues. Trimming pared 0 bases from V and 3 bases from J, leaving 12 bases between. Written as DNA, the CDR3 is TGTGCCAGCAGTTACTCGCGCTACGGACTCTACGAGCAGTACTTC. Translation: CASSYSRYGLYEQYF.

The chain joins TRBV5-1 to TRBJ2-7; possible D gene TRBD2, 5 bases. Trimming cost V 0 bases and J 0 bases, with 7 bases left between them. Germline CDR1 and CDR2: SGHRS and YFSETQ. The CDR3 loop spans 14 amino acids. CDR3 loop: CASSLVGSSYEQYF. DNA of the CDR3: TGCGCCAGCAGCTTGGTGGGGAGCTCCTACGAGCAGTACTTC.

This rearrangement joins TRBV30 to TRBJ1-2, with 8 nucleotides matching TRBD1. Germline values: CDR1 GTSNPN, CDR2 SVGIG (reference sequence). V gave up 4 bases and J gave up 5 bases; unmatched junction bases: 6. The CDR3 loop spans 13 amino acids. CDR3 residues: CAWTRTGSYGYTF. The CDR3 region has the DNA TGTGCCTGGACTAGGACAGGGTCATATGGCTACACCTTC.

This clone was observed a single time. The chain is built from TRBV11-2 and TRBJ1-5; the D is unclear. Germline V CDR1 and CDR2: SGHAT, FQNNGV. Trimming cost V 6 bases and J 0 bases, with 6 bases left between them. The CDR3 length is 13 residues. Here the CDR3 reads CASRLNSNQPQHF. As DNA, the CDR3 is TGTGCCAGCAGACTAAATAGCAATCAGCCCCAGCATTTT.

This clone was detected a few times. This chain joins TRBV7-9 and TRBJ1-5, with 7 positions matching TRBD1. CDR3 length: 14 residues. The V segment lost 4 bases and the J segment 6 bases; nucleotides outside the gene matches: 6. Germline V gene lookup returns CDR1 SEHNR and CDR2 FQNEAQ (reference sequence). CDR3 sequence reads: CASSSGGLGQPQHF. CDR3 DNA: TGTGCCAGCAGCTCAGGGGGGCTCGGTCAGCCCCAGCATTTT. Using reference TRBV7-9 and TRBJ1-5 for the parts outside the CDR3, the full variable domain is DTGVSQNPRHKITKRGQNVTFRCDPISEHNRLYWYRQTLGQGPEFLTYFQNEAQLEKSRLLSDRFSAERPKGSFSTLEIQRTEQGDSAMYLCASSSGGLGQPQHFGDGTRLSIL.

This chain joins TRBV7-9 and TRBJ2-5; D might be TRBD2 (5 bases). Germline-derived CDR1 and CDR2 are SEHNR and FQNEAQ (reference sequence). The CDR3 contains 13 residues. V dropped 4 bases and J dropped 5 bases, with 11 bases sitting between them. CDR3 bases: TGTGCCAGCAGCTCCCAGCGGTTTGAGACCCAGTACTTC. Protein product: CASSSQRFETQYF.

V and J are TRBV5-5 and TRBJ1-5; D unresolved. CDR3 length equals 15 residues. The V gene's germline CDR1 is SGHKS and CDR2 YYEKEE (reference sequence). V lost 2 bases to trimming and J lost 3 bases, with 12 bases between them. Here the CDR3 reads CASSFGVQFNQPQHF. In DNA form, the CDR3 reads TGTGCCAGCAGCTTCGGTGTACAGTTCAATCAGCCCCAGCATTTT.

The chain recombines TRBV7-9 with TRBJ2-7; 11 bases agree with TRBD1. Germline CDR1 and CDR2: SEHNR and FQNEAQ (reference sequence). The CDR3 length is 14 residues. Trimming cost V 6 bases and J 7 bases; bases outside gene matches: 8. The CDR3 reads CASSRDRGKKEQYF. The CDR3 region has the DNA TGTGCCAGCAGTCGGGACAGGGGGAAAAAAGAGCAGTACTTC.

The CDR3 bases are TGTGCCAGTAGTAGTACCGGGAACTTTAATCAGCCCCAGCATTTT. This gives the protein CASSSTGNFNQPQHF. This rearrangement joins TRBV19 to TRBJ1-5, with unresolved D. Germline assignment: CDR1 LNHDA and CDR2 SQIVND (reference sequence). V was cut by 4 bases and J by 4 bases, with 14 bases left in between. CDR3 length equals 15 residues.

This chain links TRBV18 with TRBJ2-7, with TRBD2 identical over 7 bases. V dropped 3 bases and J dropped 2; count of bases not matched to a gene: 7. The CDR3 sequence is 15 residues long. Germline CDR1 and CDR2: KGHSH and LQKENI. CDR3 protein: CASSPASGTTYEQYF. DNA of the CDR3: TGTGCCAGCTCACCGGCCAGCGGGACGACCTACGAGCAGTACTTC. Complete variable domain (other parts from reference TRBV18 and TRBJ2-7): NAGVMQNPRHLVRRRGQEARLRCSPMKGHSHVYWYRQLPEEGLKFMVYLQKENIIDESGMPKERFSAEFPKEGPSILRIQQVVRGDSAAYFCASSPASGTTYEQYFGPGTRLTVT.

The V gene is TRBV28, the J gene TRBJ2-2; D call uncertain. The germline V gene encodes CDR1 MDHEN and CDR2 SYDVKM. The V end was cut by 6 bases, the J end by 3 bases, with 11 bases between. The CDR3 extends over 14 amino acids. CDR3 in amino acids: CASSPSRDTGELFF. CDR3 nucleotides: TGTGCCAGCAGCCCAAGCCGGGACACCGGGGAGCTGTTTTTT.